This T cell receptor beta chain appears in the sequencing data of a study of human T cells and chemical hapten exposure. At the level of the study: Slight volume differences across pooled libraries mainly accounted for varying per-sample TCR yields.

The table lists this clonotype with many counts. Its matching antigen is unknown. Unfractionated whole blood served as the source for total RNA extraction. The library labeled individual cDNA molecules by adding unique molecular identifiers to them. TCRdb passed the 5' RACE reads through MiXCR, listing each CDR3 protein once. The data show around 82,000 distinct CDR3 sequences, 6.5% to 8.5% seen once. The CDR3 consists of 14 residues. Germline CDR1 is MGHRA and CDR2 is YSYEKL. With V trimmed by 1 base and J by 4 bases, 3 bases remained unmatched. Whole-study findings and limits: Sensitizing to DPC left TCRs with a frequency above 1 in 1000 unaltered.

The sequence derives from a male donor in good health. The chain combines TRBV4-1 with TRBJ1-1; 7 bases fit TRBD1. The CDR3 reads CASSQVDRATEAFF. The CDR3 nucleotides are TGCGCCAGCAGCCAAGTAGACAGGGCCACTGAAGCTTTCTTT.